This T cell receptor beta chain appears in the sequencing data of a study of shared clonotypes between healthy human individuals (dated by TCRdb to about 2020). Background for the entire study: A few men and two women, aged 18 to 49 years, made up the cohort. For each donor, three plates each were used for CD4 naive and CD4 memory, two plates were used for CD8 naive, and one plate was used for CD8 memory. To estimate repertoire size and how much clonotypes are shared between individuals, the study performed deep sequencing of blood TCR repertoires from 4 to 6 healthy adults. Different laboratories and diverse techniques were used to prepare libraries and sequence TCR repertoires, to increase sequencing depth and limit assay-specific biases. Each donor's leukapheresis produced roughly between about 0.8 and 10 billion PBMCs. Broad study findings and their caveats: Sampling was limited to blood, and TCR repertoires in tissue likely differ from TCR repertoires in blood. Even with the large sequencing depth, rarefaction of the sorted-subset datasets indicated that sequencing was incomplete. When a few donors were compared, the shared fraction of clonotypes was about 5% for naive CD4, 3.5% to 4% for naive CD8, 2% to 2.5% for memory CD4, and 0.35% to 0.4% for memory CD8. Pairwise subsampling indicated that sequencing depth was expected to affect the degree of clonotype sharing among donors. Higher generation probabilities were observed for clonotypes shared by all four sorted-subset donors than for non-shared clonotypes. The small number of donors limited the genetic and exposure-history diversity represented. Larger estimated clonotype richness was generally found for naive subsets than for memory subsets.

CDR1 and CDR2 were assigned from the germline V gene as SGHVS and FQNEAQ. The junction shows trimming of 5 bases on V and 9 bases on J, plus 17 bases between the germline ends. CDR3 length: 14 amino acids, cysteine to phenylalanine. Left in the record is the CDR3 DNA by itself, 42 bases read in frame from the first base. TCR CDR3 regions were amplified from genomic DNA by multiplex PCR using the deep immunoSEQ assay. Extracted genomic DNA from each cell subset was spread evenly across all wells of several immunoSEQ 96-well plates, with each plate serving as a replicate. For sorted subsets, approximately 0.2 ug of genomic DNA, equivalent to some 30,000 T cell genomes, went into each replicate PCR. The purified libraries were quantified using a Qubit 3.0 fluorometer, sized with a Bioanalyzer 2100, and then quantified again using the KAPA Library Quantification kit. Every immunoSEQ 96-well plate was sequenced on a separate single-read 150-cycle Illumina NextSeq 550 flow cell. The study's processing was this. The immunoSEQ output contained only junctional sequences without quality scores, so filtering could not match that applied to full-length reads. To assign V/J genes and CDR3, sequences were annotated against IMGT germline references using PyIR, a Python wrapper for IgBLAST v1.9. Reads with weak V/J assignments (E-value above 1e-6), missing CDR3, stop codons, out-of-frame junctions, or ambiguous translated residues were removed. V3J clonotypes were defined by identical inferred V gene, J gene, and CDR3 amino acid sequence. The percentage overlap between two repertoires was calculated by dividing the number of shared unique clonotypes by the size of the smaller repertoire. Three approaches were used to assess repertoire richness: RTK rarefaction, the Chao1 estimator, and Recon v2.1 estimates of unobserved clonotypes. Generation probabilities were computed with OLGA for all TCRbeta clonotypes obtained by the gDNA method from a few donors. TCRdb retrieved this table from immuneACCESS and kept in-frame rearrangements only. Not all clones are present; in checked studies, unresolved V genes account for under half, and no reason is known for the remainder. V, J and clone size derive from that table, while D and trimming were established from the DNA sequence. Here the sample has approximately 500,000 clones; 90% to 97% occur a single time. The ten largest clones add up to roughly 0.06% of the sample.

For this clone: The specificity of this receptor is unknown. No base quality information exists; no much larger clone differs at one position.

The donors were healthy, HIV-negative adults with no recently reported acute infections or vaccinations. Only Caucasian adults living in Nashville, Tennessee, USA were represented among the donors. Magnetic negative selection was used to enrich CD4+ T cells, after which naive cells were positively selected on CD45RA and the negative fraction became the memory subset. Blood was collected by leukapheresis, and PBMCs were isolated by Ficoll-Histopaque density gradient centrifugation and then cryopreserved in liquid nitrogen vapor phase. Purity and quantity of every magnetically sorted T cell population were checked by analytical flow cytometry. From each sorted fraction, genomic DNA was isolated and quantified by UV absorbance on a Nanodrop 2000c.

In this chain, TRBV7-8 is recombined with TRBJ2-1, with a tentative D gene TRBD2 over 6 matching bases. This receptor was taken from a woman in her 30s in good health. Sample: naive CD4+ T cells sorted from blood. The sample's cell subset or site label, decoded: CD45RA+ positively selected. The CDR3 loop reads CASSTYRTRGEQFF. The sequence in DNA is TGTGCCAGCAGCACATACAGGACGCGGGGTGAGCAGTTCTTC.